This TCR beta chain was recovered during a study of cytotoxic CD8 clonotypes in ibrutinib-treated CLL. Profiling relied on immunoSEQ multiplex PCR, and the TCRdb table lists in-frame clones only, not all of them. The sample has 150,000 to 200,000 clones; nearly 90% are singletons. Germline values: CDR1 SGHRS, CDR2 YFSETQ. The CDR3 runs to 16 residues. The V end was cut by 0 bases, the J end by 2 bases, with 14 bases between. The chain has TRBV5-1 and TRBJ1-1; D possibly corresponds to TRBD1 (5 bases). The sequencing used PBMCs, collected at disease progression, from a patient treated with ibrutinib. This clonotype was sampled from a human donor with chronic lymphocytic leukemia. The CDR3 here is CASSLVTGGLNTEAFF. The DNA for the CDR3 is TGCGCCAGCAGCTTGGTGACGGGGGGGTTAAACACTGAAGCTTTCTTT.